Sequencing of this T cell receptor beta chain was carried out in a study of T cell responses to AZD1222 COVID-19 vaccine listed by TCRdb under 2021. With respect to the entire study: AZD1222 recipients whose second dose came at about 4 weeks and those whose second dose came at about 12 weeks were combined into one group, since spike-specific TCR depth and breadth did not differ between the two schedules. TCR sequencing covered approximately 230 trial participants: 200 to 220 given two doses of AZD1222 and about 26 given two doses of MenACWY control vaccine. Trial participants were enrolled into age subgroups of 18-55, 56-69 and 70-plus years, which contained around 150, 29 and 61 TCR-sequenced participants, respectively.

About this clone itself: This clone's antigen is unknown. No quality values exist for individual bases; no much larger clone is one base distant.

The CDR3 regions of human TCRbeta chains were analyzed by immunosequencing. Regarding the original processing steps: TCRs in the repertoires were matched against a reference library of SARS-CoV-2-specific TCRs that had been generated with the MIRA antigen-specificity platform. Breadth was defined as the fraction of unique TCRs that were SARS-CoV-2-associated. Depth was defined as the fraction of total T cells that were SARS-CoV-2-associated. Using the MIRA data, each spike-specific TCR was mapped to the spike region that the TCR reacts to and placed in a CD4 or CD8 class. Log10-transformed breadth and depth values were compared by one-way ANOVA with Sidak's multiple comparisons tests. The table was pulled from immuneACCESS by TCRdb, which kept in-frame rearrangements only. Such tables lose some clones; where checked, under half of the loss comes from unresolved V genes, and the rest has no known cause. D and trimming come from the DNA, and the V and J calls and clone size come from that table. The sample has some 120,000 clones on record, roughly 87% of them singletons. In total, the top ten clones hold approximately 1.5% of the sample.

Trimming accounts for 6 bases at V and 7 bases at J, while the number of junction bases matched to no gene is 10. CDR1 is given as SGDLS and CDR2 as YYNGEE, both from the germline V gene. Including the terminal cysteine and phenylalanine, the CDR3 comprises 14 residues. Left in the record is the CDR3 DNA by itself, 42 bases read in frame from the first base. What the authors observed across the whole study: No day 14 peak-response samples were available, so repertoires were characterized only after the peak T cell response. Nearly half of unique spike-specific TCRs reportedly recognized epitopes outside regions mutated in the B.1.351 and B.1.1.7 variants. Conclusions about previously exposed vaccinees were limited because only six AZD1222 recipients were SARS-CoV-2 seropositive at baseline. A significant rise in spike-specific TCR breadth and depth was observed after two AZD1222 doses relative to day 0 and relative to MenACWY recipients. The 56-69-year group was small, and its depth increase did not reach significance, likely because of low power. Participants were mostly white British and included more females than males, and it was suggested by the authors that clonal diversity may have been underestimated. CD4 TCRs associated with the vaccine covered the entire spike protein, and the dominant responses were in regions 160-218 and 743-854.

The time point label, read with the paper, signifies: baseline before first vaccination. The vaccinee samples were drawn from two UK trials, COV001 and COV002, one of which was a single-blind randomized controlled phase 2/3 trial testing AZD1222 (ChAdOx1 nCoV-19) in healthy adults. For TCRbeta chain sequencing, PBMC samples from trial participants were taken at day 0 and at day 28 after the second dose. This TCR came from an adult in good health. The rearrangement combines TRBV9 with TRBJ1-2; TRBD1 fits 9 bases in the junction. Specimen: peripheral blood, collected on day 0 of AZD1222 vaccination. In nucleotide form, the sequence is TGTGCCAGCAACCGAGGGGACAGGGCGTTTGGCTACACCTTC. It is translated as CASNRGDRAFGYTF.